The clone carrying this T cell receptor beta chain was detected ten times or more. Its specificity is unknown. CDR1 is SGHDT and CDR2 is YYEEEE in the germline V gene. The length of the CDR3 is 15 residues. Deletions cut 4 bases from V and 5 bases from J, with 18 bases between. The record originates from a study of spatial heterogeneity in lung cancer. Findings and caveats of the study: Mutation counts in tumors were tracked by counts of expanded intratumoral alpha and beta TCRs.

The presence of a unique molecular identifier marked each TCR cDNA molecule. TCRdb independently ran MiXCR on the 5' RACE reads; one entry per CDR3 protein. The data hold about 20,000 distinct CDR3 sequences, with 2.5% to 3% observed a single time. As for time point: sample taken at primary tumor resection. The donor group consisted of 72 patients who had untreated, early-stage non-small cell lung cancer. Whole RNA from tumor, nontumor lung or frozen PBMC was sequenced unsorted. The receptor comes from a male donor with early-stage non-small cell lung cancer. The material sequenced was lung tumor tissue, taken at surgery. V and J are TRBV5-6 and TRBJ2-5, with D possibly being TRBD1 (5 bases). Here the CDR3 DNA reads TGTGCCAGCAGCCCCCTAGGGGCCCCAATGGAGACCCAGTACTTC. It is translated as CASSPLGAPMETQYF. Full variable domain (rest looked up from reference TRBV5-6 and TRBJ2-5): DAGVTQSPTHLIKTRGQQVTLRCSPKSGHDTVSWYQQALGQGPQFIFQYYEEEERQRGNFPDRFSGHQFPNYSSELNVNALLLGDSALYLCASSPLGAPMETQYFGPGTRLLVL.